This TCR beta chain was identified in a study of cytotoxic CD8 clonotypes in ibrutinib-treated CLL. As for this clone: Its antigen is as yet unknown.

Germline assignment: CDR1 KGHSH and CDR2 LQKENI. This CDR3 comprises 15 residues. Trimming took off 0 bases at V and 4 bases at J, with 11 bases between the two ends. The study's findings and limits: Higher circulating CD8+ T-cell counts strongly accompanied higher baseline clonality, above age-matched healthy donors.

Assay: immunoSEQ multiplex PCR; the TCRdb copy retains only in-frame clones and omits some. The data show about 130,000 clones, 70% to 90% seen once. The starting material was PBMCs, obtained after 24 months of ibrutinib treatment. The sequence came from a human donor with chronic lymphocytic leukemia. The chain recombines TRBV18 with TRBJ2-3; D perhaps matches TRBD2 (5 bases). CDR3 amino acids: CASSPPKRVPDTQYF. CDR3 coding DNA: TGTGCCAGCTCACCACCTAAGAGGGTTCCAGATACGCAGTATTTT. The whole variable domain, filled in from reference TRBV18 and TRBJ2-3, reads NAGVMQNPRHLVRRRGQEARLRCSPMKGHSHVYWYRQLPEEGLKFMVYLQKENIIDESGMPKERFSAEFPKEGPSILRIQQVVRGDSAAYFCASSPPKRVPDTQYFGPGTRLTVL.